Listed below are T cell receptor beta chains from one sample, sequenced in a study of CD8 T cells in ankylosing spondylitis. TCRdb ran MiXCR on the 5' RACE reads and lists one entry per CDR3 protein. Among 470,000 or so distinct CDR3 sequences listed, roughly 27% were seen once. Input material: blood, either unsorted or a sorted T cell fraction (not recorded which). Every receptor here comes from a male donor with ankylosing spondylitis. CDR3s include the opening cysteine and the closing phenylalanine or tryptophan. Each record gives: V gene, J gene, clone size, D gene, CDR3 DNA, CDR3 protein. A D gene is named only where the DNA matches it firmly. Clone sizes are given selectively: once, few, many, or a class where the clone is expanded.

TRBV20-1	TRBJ2-3	once	TRBD1	TGCAGTGCCATCCTGAGGGGGCGAGAAGATACGCAGTATTTT	CSAILRGREDTQYF
TRBV5-5	TRBJ1-5	few	TRBD1	TGTGCCAGCAGCTCAGACAGGGTAGAGGCCAATCAGCCCCAGCATTTT	CASSSDRVEANQPQHF
TRBV5-1	TRBJ2-7	.	.	TGCGCCAGCAGCTACGCCGGGAGCCCCACCTACGAGCAGTACTTC	CASSYAGSPTYEQYF
TRBV4-2	TRBJ2-5	.	TRBD2	TGTGCCAGCAGCCAGGAAGGACTAGCGGGAGGGCCGGGTGAGACCCAGTACTTC	CASSQEGLAGGPGETQYF
TRBV28	TRBJ2-4	.	.	TGTGCCAGCGGTTTACAGGGCTTAGCCAAAAACATTCAGTACTTC	CASGLQGLAKNIQYF
TRBV7-9	TRBJ2-1	.	TRBD1	TGTGCCAGCAGGCGAGGGACAGGAGATTTCTACAATGAGCAGTTCTTC	CASRRGTGDFYNEQFF
TRBV29-1	TRBJ1-3	many	.	TGCAGCGCCACCCCGGGGTTTGGAAACACCATATATTTT	CSATPGFGNTIYF
TRBV5-6	TRBJ2-4	.	.	TGTGCCAGCAGCTTGCAGGGGTCCAAAAACATTCAGTACTTC	CASSLQGSKNIQYF
TRBV7-9	TRBJ2-5	.	TRBD1	TGTGCCAGCACCTTGACAGGGGCCACCCAAGAGACCCAGTACTTC	CASTLTGATQETQYF
TRBV20-1	TRBJ2-5	.	.	TGCAGTGCTAGAGATTTGGGCAGCCCCCAAGAGACCCAGTACTTC	CSARDLGSPQETQYF
TRBV4-2	TRBJ2-5	.	TRBD2	TGTGCCAGCAGCCCGAATGAGCGGGAGGGAGAGACCCAGTACTTC	CASSPNEREGETQYF
TRBV28	TRBJ2-7	.	TRBD2	TGTGCCAGCAGTTTCCCCCGGACTAGCGGGATGTCCCACGAGCAGTACTTC	CASSFPRTSGMSHEQYF
TRBV5-1	TRBJ1-4	.	.	TGCGCCAGCAGCTTGTCCGTCTCAGGGGCTTTGCGAAAACTGTTTTTT	CASSLSVSGALRKLFF
TRBV5-1	TRBJ2-5	few	.	TGCGCCAGCAGCTTGGTACTAGCCGAGGGCGGAGAGACCCAGTACTTC	CASSLVLAEGGETQYF
TRBV9	TRBJ2-1	.	.	TGTGCCAGCAGCAAGGGACCAACGAGGGATGAGCAGTTCTTC	CASSKGPTRDEQFF
TRBV12-3/TRBV12-4	TRBJ2-2	few	.	TGTGCCAGCAGGGTTGGGGCCACCGGGGAGCTGTTTTTT	CASRVGATGELFF
TRBV9	TRBJ1-2	few	TRBD1	TGTGCCAGCAGCGTAGAGTTGGAGGGGGCTGGCTATGGCTACACCTTC	CASSVELEGAGYGYTF
TRBV2	TRBJ1-1	few	.	TGTGCCAGCAGTGAAAGTGGACAGAGGAACACTGAAGCTTTCTTT	CASSESGQRNTEAFF
TRBV24-1	TRBJ1-2	once	.	TGTGCCACCAGTGACTCCGGGACCCCGGGGGGTGGCTACACCTTC	CATSDSGTPGGGYTF
TRBV19	TRBJ1-2	.	.	TGTGCCAGTAGTATAAAGAGTGGCTACACCTTC	CASSIKSGYTF
TRBV3-1	TRBJ2-1	.	.	TGTGCCAGCAGACTTGGACGGACTGAATGGTACAATGAGCAGTTCTTC	CASRLGRTEWYNEQFF
TRBV12-3/TRBV12-4	TRBJ1-1	few	.	TGTGCCAGCAGCCCGGGACATCCCGGGTCTTTCTTT	CASSPGHPGSFF
TRBV11-1	TRBJ2-3	.	.	TGTGCCAGCAGCTTAGGTCCAAGCGACCGGCGAACGGCAGATACGCAGTATTTT	CASSLGPSDRRTADTQYF
TRBV7-9	TRBJ1-6	.	.	TGTGCCAGCAGCCTATTGGGACTGAAGAGGTCACCCCTCCACTTT	CASSLLGLKRSPLHF
TRBV3-1	TRBJ1-2	few	.	TGTGCCAGCAGCAGACGTAACTATGGCTACACCTTC	CASSRRNYGYTF